This TCR beta chain comes out of a study of T cell responses to AZD1222 COVID-19 vaccine. Study-wide context: Pooled samples include second doses given at about 4 or 12 weeks.

This CDR3 is built from 14 residues. Per the germline V gene, CDR1 is MNHEY and CDR2 is SMNVEV (reference sequence). V was clipped by 5 bases and J by 6 bases, with 14 bases between them. In the case of this clone: Its antigen is not known.

Study findings and constraints: White British people made up most donors, females outnumbered males, and clonal diversity was possibly underestimated. Baseline testing showed seropositivity in only a handful of AZD1222 recipients. Vaccine-related CD4 TCRs covered spike, predominating at 160-218 and 743-854.

The method was immunoSEQ multiplex PCR; TCRdb's version includes in-frame clones alone and lacks a portion of them. The table includes about 120,000 clones, 70% to 90% detected once. This clonotype was obtained from an adult in good health. The chain is built from TRBV27 and TRBJ2-4; D uncertain. The source was peripheral blood, collected on day 0 of AZD1222 vaccination. The CDR3 here is CASSPTPSVNIQYF. As DNA, the CDR3 is TGTGCCAGCAGTCCTACCCCATCAGTAAACATTCAGTACTTC.